Sequencing of this T cell receptor (beta chain) was carried out in a study of blood T cells in healthy people across ages. With regard to this clonotype: What it binds is not known.

CDR1 is MNHEY and CDR2 is SVGAGI in the germline V gene. Trimming took off 4 bases at V and 3 bases at J, with 16 bases between the two ends. This CDR3 spans 16 amino acids. The second PCR ran about 6 to 12 cycles with a sample-barcoded 5' primer and J-beta primers. Each CDR3 protein is one row after TCRdb ran MiXCR on the 5' RACE reads. The table shows fewer than 900,000 distinct CDR3 sequences, with roughly 43% occurring only once. Study outcomes and limitations: There were more naive CD4+ cells and higher diversity in long-lived donors than in aged donors.

The material sequenced was blood. V is TRBV6-5 and J is TRBJ1-5; TRBD1 is a possible D gene (5 bases). This TCR derives from a woman in her fifties or sixties in good health. CDR3 region: CASSSLGPQDNQPQHF. In DNA form, the CDR3 reads TGTGCCAGCAGTTCCCTGGGACCTCAGGACAATCAGCCCCAGCATTTT.